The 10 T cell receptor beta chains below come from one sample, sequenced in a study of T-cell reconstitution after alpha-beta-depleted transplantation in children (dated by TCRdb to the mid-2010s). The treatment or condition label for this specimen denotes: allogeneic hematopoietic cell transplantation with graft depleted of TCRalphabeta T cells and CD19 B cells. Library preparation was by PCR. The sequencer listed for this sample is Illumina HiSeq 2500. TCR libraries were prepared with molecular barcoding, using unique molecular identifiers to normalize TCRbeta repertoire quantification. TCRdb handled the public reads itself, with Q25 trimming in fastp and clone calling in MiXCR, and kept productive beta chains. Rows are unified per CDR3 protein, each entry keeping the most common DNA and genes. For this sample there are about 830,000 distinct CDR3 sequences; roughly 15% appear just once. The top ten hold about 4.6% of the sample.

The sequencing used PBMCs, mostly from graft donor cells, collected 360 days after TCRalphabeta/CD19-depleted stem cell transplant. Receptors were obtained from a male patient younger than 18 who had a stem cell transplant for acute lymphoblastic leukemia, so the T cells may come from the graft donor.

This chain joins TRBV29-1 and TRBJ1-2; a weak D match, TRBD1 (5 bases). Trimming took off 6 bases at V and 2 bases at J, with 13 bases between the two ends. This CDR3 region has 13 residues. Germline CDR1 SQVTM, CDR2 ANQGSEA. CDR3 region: CSVVGTGNYGYTF. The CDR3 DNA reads TGCAGCGTAGTCGGAACAGGAAACTATGGCTACACCTTC. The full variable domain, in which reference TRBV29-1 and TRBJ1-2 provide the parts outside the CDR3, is SAVISQKPSRDICQRGTSLTIQCQVDSQVTMMFWYRQQPGQSLTLIATANQGSEATYESGFVIDKFPISRPNLTFSTLTVSNMSPEDSSIYLCSVVGTGNYGYTFGSGTRLTVV.

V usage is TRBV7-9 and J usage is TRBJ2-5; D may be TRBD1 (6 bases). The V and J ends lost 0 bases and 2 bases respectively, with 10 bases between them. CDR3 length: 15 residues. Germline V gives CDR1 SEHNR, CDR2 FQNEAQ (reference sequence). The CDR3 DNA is TGTGCCAGCAGCTTAGCCACAGGGAAACAAGAGACCCAGTACTTC. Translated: CASSLATGKQETQYF.

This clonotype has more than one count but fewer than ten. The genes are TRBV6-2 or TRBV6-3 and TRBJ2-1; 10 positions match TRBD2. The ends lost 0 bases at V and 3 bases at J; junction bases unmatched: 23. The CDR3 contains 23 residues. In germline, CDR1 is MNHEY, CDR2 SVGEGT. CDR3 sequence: CASSYSSIVPGTSAPFVYNEQFF. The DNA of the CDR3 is TGTGCCAGCAGTTACTCGAGTATTGTCCCCGGGACTAGCGCTCCGTTTGTCTACAATGAGCAGTTCTTC.

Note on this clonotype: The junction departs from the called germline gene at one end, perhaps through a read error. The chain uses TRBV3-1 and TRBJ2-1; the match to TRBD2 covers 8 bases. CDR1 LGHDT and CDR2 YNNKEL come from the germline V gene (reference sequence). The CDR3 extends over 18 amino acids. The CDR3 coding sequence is TGTACCAGCAGTTTGGGCGGGAGGCCCTCGAGCTCCTACAATGAGCAGTTCTTC. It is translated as CTSSLGGRPSSSYNEQFF.

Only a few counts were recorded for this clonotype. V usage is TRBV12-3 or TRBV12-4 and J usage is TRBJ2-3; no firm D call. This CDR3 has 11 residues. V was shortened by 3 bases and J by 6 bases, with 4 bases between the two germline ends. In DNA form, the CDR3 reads TGTGCCAGCAGTTTTATGGATACGCAGTATTTT. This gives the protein CASSFMDTQYF.

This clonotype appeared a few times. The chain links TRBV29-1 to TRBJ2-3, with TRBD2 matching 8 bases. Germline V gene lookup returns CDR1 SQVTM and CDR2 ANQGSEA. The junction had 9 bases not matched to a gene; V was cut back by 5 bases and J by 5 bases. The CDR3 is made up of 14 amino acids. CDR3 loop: CSVYFGGAIDTQYF. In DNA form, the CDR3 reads TGCAGCGTTTACTTCGGGGGGGCCATAGATACGCAGTATTTT.

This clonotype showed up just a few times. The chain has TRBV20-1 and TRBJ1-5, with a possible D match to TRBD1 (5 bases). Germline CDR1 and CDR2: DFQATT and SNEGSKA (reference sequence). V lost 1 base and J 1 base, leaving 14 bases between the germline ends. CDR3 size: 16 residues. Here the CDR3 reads CSARADSGWSNQPQHF. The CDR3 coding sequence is TGCAGTGCTAGAGCCGACAGTGGATGGAGCAATCAGCCCCAGCATTTT.

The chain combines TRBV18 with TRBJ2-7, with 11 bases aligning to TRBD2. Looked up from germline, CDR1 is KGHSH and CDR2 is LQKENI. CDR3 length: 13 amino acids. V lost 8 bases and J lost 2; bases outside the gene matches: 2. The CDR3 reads CASLLAGAYEQYF. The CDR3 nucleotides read TGTGCCAGCCTACTAGCGGGAGCCTACGAGCAGTACTTC. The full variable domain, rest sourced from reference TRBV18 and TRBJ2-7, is NAGVMQNPRHLVRRRGQEARLRCSPMKGHSHVYWYRQLPEEGLKFMVYLQKENIIDESGMPKERFSAEFPKEGPSILRIQQVVRGDSAAYFCASLLAGAYEQYFGPGTRLTVT.

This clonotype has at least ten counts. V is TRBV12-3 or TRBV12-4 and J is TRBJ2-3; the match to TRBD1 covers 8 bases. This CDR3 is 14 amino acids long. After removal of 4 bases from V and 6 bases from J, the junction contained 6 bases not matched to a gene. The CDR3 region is CASSYQGAGDTQYF. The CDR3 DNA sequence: TGTGCCAGCAGTTACCAGGGGGCGGGTGATACGCAGTATTTT.

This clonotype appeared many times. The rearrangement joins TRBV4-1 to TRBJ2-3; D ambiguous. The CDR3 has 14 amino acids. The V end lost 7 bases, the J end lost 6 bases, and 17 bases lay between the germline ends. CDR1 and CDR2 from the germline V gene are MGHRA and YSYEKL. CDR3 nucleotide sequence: TGCGCCAGCAAGCTTCGAAGGGCGGAGGATACGCAGTATTTT. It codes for CASKLRRAEDTQYF.